Sequencing of this T cell receptor beta chain was carried out in a study of Ad26.COV2.S vaccination and SARS-CoV-2 variants (dated by TCRdb to about 2021). Context from the whole study: Donors in the vaccine arm were drawn from COV1001, a phase I-IIa trial of Ad26.COV2.S in healthy adults that was multicentre, randomized, double-blind and placebo-controlled. The specificity and breadth of SARS-CoV-2-reactive T cell receptors after Ad26.COV2.S vaccination were assessed by TCRbeta repertoire sequencing. Investigators did not know the trial group allocation while performing experiments and assessing outcomes. Dosing of Ad26.COV2.S was intramuscular, at either 5x10^10 or 1x10^11 viral particles, delivered as one shot or as two shots spaced 56 days apart. A total of some 30 samples were included in the TCR-sequenced set, comprising some 20 Ad26.COV2.S vaccine recipients, 5 placebo recipients and 8 SARS-CoV-2 convalescent individuals. Trial participants were randomized into five groups of five, in which low-dose or high-dose Ad26.COV2.S was given once or twice, or placebo was given on both occasions. What the work shows at the level of the full study, not this receptor alone: According to the authors, total T cell responses may have been underestimated by the TCR breadth and depth analyses. Non-spike TCR breadth was comparable between vaccine and placebo recipients, consistent with the vaccine containing only spike. The study was not powered for comparison of responses between vaccine doses or regimens. Higher spike-specific TCR breadth was observed in Ad26.COV2.S recipients than in placebo recipients (P = 0.0014). After vaccination, substantial breadth of spike-specific CD8+ and CD4+ T cell responses was reported.

This clone was observed a single time. Which antigen it targets is not known. There are no base qualities to consult, and no much larger clone falls within one base. Read against the paper, the sample's treatment or condition label means: around 19 received Ad26.COV2.S at low or high dose, single or two shots; 5 received placebo; per-sample allocation not given. For vaccine and placebo recipients, the sequenced repertoires came from samples collected on day 63 after the first injection. Between 29 July and 7 August 2020, Cohort 1b enrolled some 25 adults aged 18-55 years at one site in Boston, USA. As a vaccine, Ad26.COV2.S was a replication-incompetent adenovirus type 26 vector that expressed a prefusion-stabilized SARS-CoV-2 spike protein derived from the original Wuhan strain. CDR1 SEHNR and CDR2 FQNEAQ were looked up in the germline V gene (reference sequence). CDR3 length: 15 amino acids, cysteine to phenylalanine. Kept here is only the CDR3 DNA, which spans 45 bases and is read in frame from base 1. Unmatched junction bases come to 5, with V trimmed by 3 bases and J by 4 bases.

TCRbeta CDR3 regions were sequenced with the immunoSEQ Assay. After extraction, genomic DNA underwent amplification by bias-controlled multiplex PCR, followed by high-throughput sequencing. The paper's data handling went like this. To quantify the absolute abundance of each unique TCRbeta CDR3 region, sequences were collapsed and filtered. T cell fraction was estimated by normalizing TCRbeta template counts to usable DNA, which was measured by amplifying reference genes present in all nucleated cells. Repertoire TCRs were annotated as SARS-CoV-2-specific when V gene, CDR3 amino acid sequence and J gene were exactly matched to a known reactive TCR set. MIRA supplied the reference SARS-CoV-2 TCR set, which was filtered for enrichment in COVID-19-positive ImmuneCODE repertoires so that public or cross-reactive TCRs were removed. Drawing on the MIRA antigens, annotated TCRs were analysed further at the level of specific ORF or position within ORF. Breadth was defined as annotated unique rearrangements over total unique productive rearrangements; depth was the summed frequency of those rearrangements. TCR breadth was compared between groups using two-sided Wilcoxon rank-sum tests. TCRdb took over this immuneACCESS table, retaining in-frame rearrangements with V and J assigned. Such tables are incomplete; in checked studies, under half of the missing clones stem from an unresolved V gene, and the remainder is unexplained. V and J calls plus clone size are reproduced from that table; the DNA served to infer D and trimming. This sample gives roughly 510,000 clones in total; around 88% of them show up just once. The ten largest clones capture over 10% of the sample.

This receptor was identified in a person aged 18-60 years who received the Ad26.COV2.S COVID-19 vaccine or a placebo. This specimen was peripheral blood, taken in a trial of Ad26.COV2.S vaccine versus placebo. The sequence joins TRBV7-9 to TRBJ2-7; TRBD1 matches 11 bases in the middle. The nucleotide sequence reads TGTGCCAGCAGCTTTACCGGGACAGGGGGATACGAGCAGTACTTC. This codes for CASSFTGTGGYEQYF.